Below, 25 T cell receptor beta chains from the same sample are listed, as sequenced in a study of cytomegalovirus exposure and HLA in healthy donors. PCR amplification relied on 60 Vbeta primers (plus 13 Jbeta primers). Repertoires were generated with immunoSEQ multiplex PCR, while TCRdb's copy carries only in-frame clones and drops some. This table holds roughly 160,000 clones, approximately 76% found once. Sequenced material: PBMCs. The receptor set was obtained from a woman under 30 in good health and CMV-seropositive.

The DNA for the CDR3 is TGTGCCAGCAGTGCCGCTAGGAAGAGCTCCTACAATGAGCAGTTCTTC. It yields the protein CASSAARKSSYNEQFF. The gene calls are TRBV27 and TRBJ2-1; D is undetermined. The CDR3 length is 16 residues. CDR1 and CDR2 (germline): MNHEY, SMNVEV (reference sequence). Trimming shortened V by 5 bases and J by 0 bases, and 14 bases separated the two germline ends.

The chain has TRBV29-1 and TRBJ1-2, with D tentatively TRBD1 (6 bases). The germline CDR1 and CDR2 sequences are SQVTM and ANQGSEA. V gave up 6 bases and J gave up 0 bases, with 14 bases separating them. The CDR3 has 14 residues. CDR3 region: CSVSTQGPNYGYTF. CDR3 bases: TGCAGCGTGTCGACCCAGGGGCCTAACTATGGCTACACCTTC.

V is TRBV5-1 and J is TRBJ2-1; 9 nucleotides agree with TRBD1. Germline values: CDR1 SGHRS, CDR2 YFSETQ. This CDR3 contains 14 residues. V gave up 3 bases and J gave up 7 bases; unmatched junction bases: 5. The CDR3 reads CASSSQGAQNEQFF. CDR3 in DNA: TGCGCCAGCAGCTCACAGGGGGCGCAAAATGAGCAGTTCTTC.

The V and J genes are TRBV15 and TRBJ2-7; D remains ambiguous. Trimming took 0 bases from V and 1 from J, leaving 10 bases between them. CDR3 length equals 15 residues. Germline V gene data show CDR1 as LNHNV and CDR2 as YYDKDF (reference sequence). This CDR3 is CATSRDPGPSYEQYF. As DNA, the CDR3 is TGTGCCACCAGCAGAGATCCAGGCCCTTCCTACGAGCAGTACTTC. Complete variable domain (other parts from reference TRBV15 and TRBJ2-7): DAMVIQNPRYQVTQFGKPVTLSCSQTLNHNVMYWYQQKSSQAPKLLFHYYDKDFNNEADTPDNFQSRRPNTSFCFLDIRSPGLGDTAMYLCATSRDPGPSYEQYFGPGTRLTVT.

CDR3 DNA sequence: TGTGCCAGCAGCTGGCCCGAGCGCGGCTATGGCTACACCTTC. It translates to CASSWPERGYGYTF. The chain employs TRBV5-8 and TRBJ1-2; D not certain. Trimming removed 3 bases at V and 4 bases at J, with 13 bases between. Germline V gives CDR1 SGHTS, CDR2 YDEGEE. CDR3 length equals 14 residues.

The chain recombines TRBV5-8 with TRBJ1-5; D possibly corresponds to TRBD1 (5 bases). V was trimmed by 2 bases and J by 1 base, leaving 10 bases between them. CDR1 and CDR2 from the germline V gene are SGHTS and YDEGEE. CDR3 length: 15 amino acids. CDR3: CASSFGAISNQPQHF. DNA of the CDR3: TGTGCCAGCAGCTTTGGGGCGATCAGCAATCAGCCCCAGCATTTT.

The V gene is TRBV5-8, the J gene TRBJ1-1, with TRBD1 matching over 10 bases. Germline values: CDR1 SGHTS, CDR2 YDEGEE. V trimming: 2 bases; J trimming: 7 bases; junction bases outside the gene matches: 8. The CDR3 has 15 amino acids. The CDR3 protein is CASSFHDRGRSEAFF. DNA for the CDR3: TGTGCCAGCAGCTTTCACGACAGGGGGCGAAGTGAAGCTTTCTTT. Full variable domain (outside the CDR3, taken from reference TRBV5-8 and TRBJ1-1): EAGVTQSPTHLIKTRGQQATLRCSPISGHTSVYWYQQALGLGLQFLLWYDEGEERNRGNFPPRFSGRQFPNYSSELNVNALELEDSALYLCASSFHDRGRSEAFFGQGTRLTVV.

The chain joins TRBV25-1 to TRBJ1-2; D uncertain. The germline CDR1 and CDR2 sequences are MGHDK and SYGVNS. V lost 8 bases and J 3 bases, leaving 7 bases between the germline ends. This CDR3 region has 11 residues. Here the CDR3 reads CASEDYYGYTF. For the CDR3, the DNA is TGTGCCAGCGAGGACTACTATGGCTACACCTTC.

The chain combines TRBV30 with TRBJ2-6; possibly TRBD1 for D (5 bases). This CDR3 comprises 13 residues. V lost 6 bases and J 2 bases, leaving 8 bases between the germline ends. Germline V gene data show CDR1 as GTSNPN and CDR2 as SVGIG (reference sequence). CDR3 residues: CACDSPGANVLTF. The CDR3 DNA reads as TGTGCCTGTGACAGCCCTGGGGCCAACGTCCTGACTTTC.

V usage is TRBV30 and J usage is TRBJ1-5; 9 positions agree with TRBD1. The CDR3 runs 14 residues. Germline lookup yields CDR1 GTSNPN and CDR2 SVGIG (reference sequence). Trimming cost V 2 bases and J 4 bases; bases outside gene matches: 3. CDR3 DNA: TGTGCCTGGAGTCATGGGACAGGGAATCAGCCCCAGCATTTT. It codes for CAWSHGTGNQPQHF.

In its sample, this clone was seen once. The chain is built from TRBV2 and TRBJ2-4; 8 positions match TRBD1. In germline, CDR1 is SNHLY, CDR2 FYNNEI. V was clipped by 4 bases and J by 1 base; unmatched bases: 9. The CDR3 totals 17 residues. CDR3 DNA: TGTGCCAGCAGTGCTGAGTGGCAGGGGGCGGCCAAAAACATTCAGTACTTC. It specifies CASSAEWQGAAKNIQYF.

The V and J genes are TRBV7-2 and TRBJ2-3; TRBD2 aligns across 9 bases. Germline V CDR1 and CDR2: SGHTA, FQGNSA. The CDR3 has 18 residues. The V gene end was trimmed by 1 base and the J gene end by 0 bases; junction bases not matched to a gene: 8. This CDR3 reads CASSLGRLAGFSTDTQYF. CDR3 coding DNA: TGTGCCAGCAGCTTAGGGCGTCTAGCGGGATTCAGCACAGATACGCAGTATTTT.

The V call is TRBV5-1, the J call TRBJ2-1, with TRBD2 matching over 10 bases. Germline CDR1 reads SGHRS; CDR2 reads YFSETQ. The CDR3 loop spans 16 amino acids. V was clipped by 0 bases and J by 8 bases; unmatched bases: 8. DNA for the CDR3: TGCGCCAGCAGCTTGGCCTTACCTAGCGGGGGATATGAGCAGTTCTTC. Translated: CASSLALPSGGYEQFF.

The chain combines TRBV11-2 with TRBJ1-5, with 10 bases identical to TRBD1. The J segment lost 3 bases and the V segment lost 1 base, leaving 6 bases of the junction unmatched. Per the germline V gene, CDR1 is SGHAT and CDR2 is FQNNGV. This CDR3 comprises 17 residues. CDR3 in DNA: TGTGCCAGCAGCTTAGGGGCCGGGACAGGGGACAATCAGCCCCAGCATTTT. This translates into CASSLGAGTGDNQPQHF.

V is TRBV9 and J is TRBJ2-1; 10 bases are shared with TRBD2. The germline V gene encodes CDR1 SGDLS and CDR2 YYNGEE. This CDR3 comprises 15 residues. The ends lost 0 bases at V and 8 bases at J; junction bases unmatched: 5. CDR3 sequence reads: CASSVAAGGLYEQFF. As DNA, the CDR3 is TGTGCCAGCAGCGTAGCAGCGGGGGGGTTATATGAGCAGTTCTTC. The variable domain in full, with the rest retrieved from reference TRBV9 and TRBJ2-1, is DSGVTQTPKHLITATGQRVTLRCSPRSGDLSVYWYQQSLDQGLQFLIQYYNGEERAKGNILERFSAQQFPDLHSELNLSSLELGDSALYFCASSVAAGGLYEQFFGPGTRLTVL.

Worth noting for this clone: Germline is not matched at one junction end, which may reflect a read error. The V call is TRBV7-7, the J call TRBJ2-5; a possible D gene is TRBD1 (6 bases). The CDR3 totals 15 residues. CDR1 and CDR2 (germline): SSHAT, FNYEAQ (reference sequence). The CDR3 DNA sequence: TGTGCTAGCAGCTCCCAGGGGACGGCGCAAGAGACCCAGTACTTC. Its protein is CASSSQGTAQETQYF.

The chain employs TRBV10-3 and TRBJ2-7; 8 positions match TRBD2. The end of the DNA is better explained by TRBJ2-1, so the J call may be wrong. Germline loops: CDR1 ENHRY, CDR2 SYGVKD. The CDR3 extends over 14 amino acids. Here the CDR3 reads CAIRTGTRHNEQFF. Written as DNA, the CDR3 is TGTGCCATCAGGACGGGGACTAGGCACAATGAGCAGTTCTTC.

The rearrangement links TRBV7-2 to TRBJ2-3, with TRBD2 identical over 7 bases. This CDR3 is built from 15 residues. With V trimmed by 5 bases and J by 2 bases, 7 bases remained unmatched. Germline lookup yields CDR1 SGHTA and CDR2 FQGNSA. CDR3 region: CASSPAGLYTDTQYF. CDR3 DNA: TGTGCCAGCAGCCCAGCGGGACTGTACACAGATACGCAGTATTTT.

The gene calls are TRBV2 and TRBJ2-5, with a possible D match to TRBD1 (6 bases). There are 16 residues in the CDR3. V was cut by 7 bases and J by 5 bases, with 23 bases left in between. In germline, CDR1 is SNHLY, CDR2 FYNNEI. CDR3 residues: CASKVPTGRGEETQYF. The CDR3 nucleotides read TGTGCCAGCAAAGTCCCAACAGGGAGAGGGGAGGAGACCCAGTACTTC.

This chain joins TRBV2 and TRBJ1-1, with TRBD1 identical over 7 bases. Trimming removed 4 bases from V and 11 bases from J; junction bases left unmatched: 13. Germline-derived CDR1 and CDR2 are SNHLY and FYNNEI. This CDR3 is 14 amino acids long. The CDR3 sequence: CASSGGTGTENAFF. The CDR3 bases are TGTGCCAGCAGTGGGGGAACCGGGACAGAGAACGCTTTCTTT. Filled out from reference TRBV2 and TRBJ1-1, the complete variable domain reads EPEVTQTPSHQVTQMGQEVILRCVPISNHLYFYWYRQILGQKVEFLVSFYNNEISEKSEIFDDQFSVERPDGSNFTLKIRSTKLEDSAMYFCASSGGTGTENAFFGQGTRLTVV.

The chain has TRBV19 and TRBJ2-7, with a weak D call TRBD2 (5 bases). CDR3 length: 15 amino acids. V was clipped by 3 bases and J by 3 bases, with 15 bases between them. Germline CDR1 and CDR2: LNHDA and SQIVND (reference sequence). CDR3 DNA: TGTGCCAGTAGTATGGGCGGCGAGGGTTTCTACGAGCAGTACTTC. Protein: CASSMGGEGFYEQYF.

The count of this clone is one. The genes are TRBV27 and TRBJ2-3; the D gene is possibly TRBD1 (5 bases). The CDR3 is made up of 14 amino acids. Trimming pared 2 bases from V and 3 bases from J, leaving 9 bases between. Germline assignment: CDR1 MNHEY and CDR2 SMNVEV (reference sequence). In nucleotides, the CDR3 is TGTGCCAGCAGTTTAGACAGAGTGACAGATACGCAGTATTTT. Encoded protein: CASSLDRVTDTQYF.

The chain joins TRBV5-1 to TRBJ1-4; D not certain. V was trimmed by 2 bases and J by 8 bases, leaving 10 bases between them. This CDR3 contains 13 residues. In germline, CDR1 is SGHRS, CDR2 YFSETQ. Here the CDR3 reads CASSFLAAEKLFF. CDR3 DNA: TGCGCCAGCAGCTTCCTTGCCGCGGAAAAACTGTTTTTT.

The V gene is TRBV6-1, the J gene TRBJ1-1; D remains ambiguous. The length of the CDR3 is 13 residues. The V gene lost 1 base and the J gene lost 4 bases, with 7 bases spanning the gap. Germline CDR1 is MNHNS and CDR2 is SASEGT. CDR3 in amino acids: CASSEVAVTEAFF. CDR3 nucleotides: TGTGCCAGCAGTGAAGTTGCGGTCACTGAAGCTTTCTTT.

This rearrangement joins TRBV5-6 to TRBJ2-1; D call uncertain. The germline V gene has CDR1 SGHDT and CDR2 YYEEEE. The ends were cut back, 4 bases at V and 0 bases at J, with 11 bases in the middle. This CDR3 is 15 amino acids long. In DNA, the CDR3 is TGTGCCAGCAGCCACGTGGCCAGCTCCTACAATGAGCAGTTCTTC. Translation gives CASSHVASSYNEQFF.